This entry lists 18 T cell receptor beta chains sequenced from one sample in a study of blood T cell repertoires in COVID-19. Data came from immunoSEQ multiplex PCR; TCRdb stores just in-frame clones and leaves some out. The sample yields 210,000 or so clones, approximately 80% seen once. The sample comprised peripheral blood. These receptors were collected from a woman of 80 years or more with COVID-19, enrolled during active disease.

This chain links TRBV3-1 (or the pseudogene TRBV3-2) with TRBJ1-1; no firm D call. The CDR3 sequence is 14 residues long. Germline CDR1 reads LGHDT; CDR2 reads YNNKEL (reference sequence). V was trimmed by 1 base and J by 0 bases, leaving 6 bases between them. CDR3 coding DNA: TGTGCCAGCAGCCAAGGGAGGTTGAACACTGAAGCTTTCTTT. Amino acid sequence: CASSQGRLNTEAFF.

This CDR3 reads CASSASTVTGNTIYF. The CDR3 nucleotides are TGTGCCAGCAGCGCTTCGACAGTAACTGGAAACACCATATATTTT. The chain employs TRBV5-5 and TRBJ1-3; tentative D call: TRBD1 (5 bases). This CDR3 contains 15 residues. Germline CDR1 reads SGHKS; CDR2 reads YYEKEE (reference sequence). The V gene lost 4 bases and the J gene lost 2 bases, with 13 bases spanning the gap.

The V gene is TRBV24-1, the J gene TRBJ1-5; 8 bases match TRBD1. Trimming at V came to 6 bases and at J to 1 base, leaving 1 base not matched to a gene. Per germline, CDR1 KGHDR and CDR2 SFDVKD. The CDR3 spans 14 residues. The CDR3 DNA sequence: TGTGCCACCAGTTCAGGGGGCAGCAATCAGCCCCAGCATTTT. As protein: CATSSGGSNQPQHF.

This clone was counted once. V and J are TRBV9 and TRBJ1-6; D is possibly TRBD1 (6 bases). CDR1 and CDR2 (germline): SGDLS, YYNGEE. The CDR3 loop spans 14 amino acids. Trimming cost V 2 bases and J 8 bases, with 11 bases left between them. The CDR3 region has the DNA TGTGCCAGCAGCGTTGGACAGTTGGATTCACCCCTCCACTTT. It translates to CASSVGQLDSPLHF.

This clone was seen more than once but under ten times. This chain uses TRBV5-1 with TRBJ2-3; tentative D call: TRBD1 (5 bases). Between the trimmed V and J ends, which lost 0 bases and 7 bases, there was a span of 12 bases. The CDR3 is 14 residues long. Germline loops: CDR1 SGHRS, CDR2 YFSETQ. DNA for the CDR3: TGCGCCAGCAGCTTGGCCGCAGGGTCAAATACGCAGTATTTT. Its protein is CASSLAAGSNTQYF.

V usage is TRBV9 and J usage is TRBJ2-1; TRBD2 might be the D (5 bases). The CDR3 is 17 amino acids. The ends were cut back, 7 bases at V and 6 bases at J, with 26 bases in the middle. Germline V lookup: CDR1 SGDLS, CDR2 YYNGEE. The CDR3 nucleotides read TGTGCCAGCTCCCACCGCGGGTGGAGGAGCCCGGGCAATGAGCAGTTCTTC. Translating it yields CASSHRGWRSPGNEQFF.

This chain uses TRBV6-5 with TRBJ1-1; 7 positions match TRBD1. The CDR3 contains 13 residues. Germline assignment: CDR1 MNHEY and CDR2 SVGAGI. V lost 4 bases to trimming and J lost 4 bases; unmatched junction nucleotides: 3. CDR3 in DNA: TGTGCCAGCAGTTCCCCAGGGGGCACTGAAGCTTTCTTT. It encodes CASSSPGGTEAFF.

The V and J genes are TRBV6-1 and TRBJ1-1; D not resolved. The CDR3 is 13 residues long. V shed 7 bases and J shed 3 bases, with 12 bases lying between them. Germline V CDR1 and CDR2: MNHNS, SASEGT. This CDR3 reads CASNPTGHTEAFF. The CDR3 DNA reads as TGTGCCAGCAACCCGACTGGCCACACTGAAGCTTTCTTT.

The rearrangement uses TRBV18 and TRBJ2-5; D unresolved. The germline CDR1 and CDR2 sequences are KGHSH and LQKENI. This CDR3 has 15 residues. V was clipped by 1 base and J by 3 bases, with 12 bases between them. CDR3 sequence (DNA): TGTGCCAGCTCACCACGGGTCTCCCTAGAAGAGACCCAGTACTTC. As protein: CASSPRVSLEETQYF.

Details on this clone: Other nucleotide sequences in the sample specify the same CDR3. The CDR3 loop is CASSPRDREETQYF. In DNA, the CDR3 is TGTGCCAGCTCACCACGGGACAGGGAGGAGACCCAGTACTTC. The V and J genes are TRBV18 and TRBJ2-5; 9 bases are a match to TRBD1. Germline V lookup: CDR1 KGHSH, CDR2 LQKENI. J was trimmed by 5 bases and V by 1 base; bases with no gene match: 2. The CDR3 covers 14 residues.

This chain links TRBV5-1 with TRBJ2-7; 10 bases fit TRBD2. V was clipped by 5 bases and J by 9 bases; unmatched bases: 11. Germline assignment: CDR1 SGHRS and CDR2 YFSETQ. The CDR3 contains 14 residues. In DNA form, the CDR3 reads TGCGCCAGCAGGGCGGGGACTAGCGCCGGGGTGCAGTACTTC. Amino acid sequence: CASRAGTSAGVQYF.

The CDR3 reads CASSPSGGEYTF. The CDR3 bases are TGTGCCAGCTCACCATCGGGGGGGGAGTACACCTTC. The J gene is TRBJ1-2, the V gene TRBV18, with a possible D match to TRBD1 (5 bases). V was clipped by 2 bases and J by 11 bases, with 12 bases between them. The V gene's germline CDR1 is KGHSH and CDR2 LQKENI. This CDR3 has 12 residues.

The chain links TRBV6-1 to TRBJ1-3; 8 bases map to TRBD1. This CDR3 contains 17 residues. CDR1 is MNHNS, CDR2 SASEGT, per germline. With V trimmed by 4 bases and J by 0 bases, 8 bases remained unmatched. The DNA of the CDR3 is TGTGCCAGCAGTGTTGGGGGGGGACAGGCCTCTGGAAACACCATATATTTT. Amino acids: CASSVGGGQASGNTIYF.

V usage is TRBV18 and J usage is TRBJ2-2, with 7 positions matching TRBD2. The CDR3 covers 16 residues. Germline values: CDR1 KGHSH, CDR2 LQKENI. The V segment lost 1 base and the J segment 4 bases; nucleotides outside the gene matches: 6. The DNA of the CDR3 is TGTGCCAGCTCACCACTCGGGGGGACGCCCACCGGGGAGCTGTTTTTT. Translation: CASSPLGGTPTGELFF.

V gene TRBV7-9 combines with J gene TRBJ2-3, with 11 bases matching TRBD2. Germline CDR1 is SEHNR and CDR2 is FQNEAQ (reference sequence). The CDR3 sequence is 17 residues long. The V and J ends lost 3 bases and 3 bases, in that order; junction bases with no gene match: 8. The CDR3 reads CASSLAGTSGTTDTQYF. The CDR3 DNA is TGTGCCAGCAGCTTGGCCGGGACTAGCGGTACTACAGATACGCAGTATTTT. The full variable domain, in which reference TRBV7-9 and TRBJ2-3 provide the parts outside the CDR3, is DTGVSQNPRHKITKRGQNVTFRCDPISEHNRLYWYRQTLGQGPEFLTYFQNEAQLEKSRLLSDRFSAERPKGSFSTLEIQRTEQGDSAMYLCASSLAGTSGTTDTQYFGPGTRLTVL.

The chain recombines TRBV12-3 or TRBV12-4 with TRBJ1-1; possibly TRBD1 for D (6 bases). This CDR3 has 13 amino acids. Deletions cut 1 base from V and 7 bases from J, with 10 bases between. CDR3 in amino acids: CASSLVGGSEAFF. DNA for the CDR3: TGTGCCAGCAGTTTAGTAGGGGGTAGTGAAGCTTTCTTT.

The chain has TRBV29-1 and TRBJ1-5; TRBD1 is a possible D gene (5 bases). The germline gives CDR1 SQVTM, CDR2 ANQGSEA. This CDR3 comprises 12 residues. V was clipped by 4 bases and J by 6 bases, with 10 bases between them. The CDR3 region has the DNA TGCAGCGTTGGGGGGGGAGGTCAGCCCCAGCATTTT. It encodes CSVGGGGQPQHF.

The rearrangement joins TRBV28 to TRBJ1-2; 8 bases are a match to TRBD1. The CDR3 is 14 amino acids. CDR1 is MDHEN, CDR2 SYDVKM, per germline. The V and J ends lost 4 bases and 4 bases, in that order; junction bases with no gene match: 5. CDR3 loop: CASSSEQGAYGYTF. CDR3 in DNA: TGTGCCAGCAGTTCTGAGCAGGGGGCCTATGGCTACACCTTC.